A single sample gave rise to the 23 T cell receptor beta chains below, sequenced in a study of blood T cell repertoires in COVID-19. The data were produced by immunoSEQ multiplex PCR, yet TCRdb's version contains in-frame clones alone and is incomplete. In the table there are a few hundred thousand clones, more than 80% of which are singletons. The sample consisted of peripheral blood. The receptors shown here come from a man aged 25-40 years who had recovered from COVID-19.

The V call is TRBV27, the J call TRBJ1-5, with D possibly being TRBD1 (6 bases). This CDR3 spans 14 amino acids. V lost 5 bases to trimming and J lost 6 bases, with 14 bases between them. Germline V gene data show CDR1 as MNHEY and CDR2 as SMNVEV (reference sequence). The CDR3 DNA follows: TGTGCCAGCAGTCCTCGGGGGGCAGGTCAGCCCCAGCATTTT. Protein: CASSPRGAGQPQHF.

The chain links TRBV4-1 to TRBJ1-2; 8 bases are shared with TRBD1. The V gene's germline CDR1 is MGHRA and CDR2 YSYEKL. CDR3 length: 16 residues. With 0 bases clipped from V and 4 bases from J, the junction kept 7 bases outside the gene matches. DNA for the CDR3: TGCGCCAGCAGCCAAGATCGGGCCAGGGGGCTCTATGGCTACACCTTC. Protein: CASSQDRARGLYGYTF.

The chain couples TRBV24-1 to TRBJ2-2; the D gene is possibly TRBD2 (5 bases). Between the trimmed V and J ends, which lost 9 bases and 0 bases, there was a span of 7 bases. From germline, CDR1 is KGHDR and CDR2 SFDVKD. The CDR3 covers 13 residues. CDR3 DNA: TGTGCCACCCGAGGGACGAACACCGGGGAGCTGTTTTTT. Protein product: CATRGTNTGELFF.

The CDR3: CASRGQGLTGELFF. Here the CDR3 DNA reads TGTGCCAGCAGGGGACAGGGCCTGACCGGGGAGCTGTTTTTT. The rearrangement links TRBV5-4 to TRBJ2-2; 9 nucleotides align to TRBD1. The length of the CDR3 is 14 residues. V lost 5 bases, J lost 5 bases, and 4 bases stayed unmatched. Germline assignment: CDR1 SGHNT and CDR2 YYREEE (reference sequence).

The chain links TRBV3-1 (or the pseudogene TRBV3-2) to TRBJ2-5, with TRBD1 as a possible D gene (5 bases). Trimming removed 1 base from V and 2 bases from J, with 11 bases in between. The CDR3 is 15 amino acids. The germline V gene encodes CDR1 LGHDT and CDR2 YNNKEL (reference sequence). The CDR3, as DNA: TGTGCCAGCAGCCAAGTGGTGACAGCTCAAGAGACCCAGTACTTC. Its translation is CASSQVVTAQETQYF.

The chain combines TRBV27 with TRBJ1-4; 9 nucleotides agree with TRBD1. This CDR3 comprises 15 residues. The V segment lost 6 bases and the J segment 3 bases; nucleotides outside the gene matches: 5. The germline gives CDR1 MNHEY, CDR2 SMNVEV (reference sequence). The CDR3 protein is CASRDRGAANEKLFF. The CDR3 nucleotides read TGTGCCAGCAGGGACAGGGGTGCGGCTAATGAAAAACTGTTTTTT.

The V and J genes are TRBV19 and TRBJ1-2; TRBD1 aligns across 7 bases. The junction had 8 bases not matched to a gene; V was cut back by 5 bases and J by 2 bases. The CDR3 runs 15 residues. Germline V lookup: CDR1 LNHDA, CDR2 SQIVND (reference sequence). The CDR3 sequence is CASSVRTGTNYGYTF. The CDR3 bases are TGTGCCAGTAGTGTTAGGACAGGTACCAACTATGGCTACACCTTC.

J is TRBJ2-3 and V is TRBV5-1; possibly TRBD1 for D (5 bases). V was cut by 2 bases and J by 2 bases, with 21 bases left in between. Per the germline V gene, CDR1 is SGHRS and CDR2 is YFSETQ. This CDR3 is 18 amino acids long. This CDR3 reads CASSFDHPSRVVTDTQYF. CDR3 DNA sequence: TGCGCCAGCAGCTTTGACCATCCAAGCAGGGTAGTCACAGATACGCAGTATTTT.

This clone was seen just once. V and J are TRBV7-2 and TRBJ1-2; 8 bases line up with TRBD1. CDR3 length: 14 residues. Germline V gives CDR1 SGHTA, CDR2 FQGNSA. The V segment lost 7 bases and the J segment 5 bases; nucleotides outside the gene matches: 9. CDR3 loop: CASNTGQGGYGYTF. In DNA form, the CDR3 reads TGTGCCAGCAACACTGGACAGGGAGGGTATGGCTACACCTTC.

This chain links TRBV6-2 or TRBV6-3 with TRBJ1-4; possibly TRBD1 for D (6 bases). Germline CDR1 is MNHEY and CDR2 is SVGEGT. This CDR3 region has 15 residues. V shed 5 bases and J shed 4 bases, with 14 bases lying between them. The CDR3 reads CASSQTGHLNEKLFF. In nucleotides, the CDR3 is TGTGCCAGCAGTCAGACGGGACACCTTAATGAAAAACTGTTTTTT.

This chain links TRBV29-1 with TRBJ1-3; D might be TRBD1 (6 bases). Germline CDR1 is SQVTM and CDR2 is ANQGSEA. CDR3 length: 13 residues. The V and J ends lost 6 bases and 4 bases respectively, with 13 bases between them. The CDR3, as DNA: TGCAGCGTCAGGGGATACCGCGGAAACACCATATATTTT. This codes for CSVRGYRGNTIYF.

The chain links TRBV14 to TRBJ1-2; TRBD1 might be the D (5 bases). Germline-derived CDR1 and CDR2 are SGHDN and FVKESK. CDR3 length: 13 amino acids. Trimming removed 7 bases at V and 4 bases at J, with 13 bases between. As DNA, the CDR3 is TGTGCCAGCACTCAGGGAATGGCCTATGGCTACACCTTC. Translated: CASTQGMAYGYTF.

This clone came up many times. The chain combines TRBV7-9 with TRBJ2-7, with 11 bases lining up with TRBD1. Germline CDR1 reads SEHNR; CDR2 reads FQNEAQ (reference sequence). V gave up 5 bases and J gave up 4 bases; unmatched junction bases: 7. There are 15 residues in the CDR3. CDR3 in DNA: TGTGCCAGCAGCCCCGGACAGGGGGCGTTTTACGAGCAGTACTTC. Encoded protein: CASSPGQGAFYEQYF.

This clone was seen only a few times. The V gene is TRBV11-2, the J gene TRBJ1-2; 8 bases are a match to TRBD1. There are 13 residues in the CDR3. The V gene end was trimmed by 4 bases and the J gene end by 3 bases; junction bases not matched to a gene: 1. The V gene's germline CDR1 is SGHAT and CDR2 FQNNGV. The CDR3 DNA is TGTGCCAGCAGCTCGGGACAGGACTATGGCTACACCTTC. Its translation is CASSSGQDYGYTF. Full variable domain (rest looked up from reference TRBV11-2 and TRBJ1-2): EAGVAQSPRYKIIEKRQSVAFWCNPISGHATLYWYQQILGQGPKLLIQFQNNGVVDDSQLPKDRFSAERLKGVDSTLKIQPAKLEDSAVYLCASSSGQDYGYTFGSGTRLTVV.

This chain links TRBV6-5 with TRBJ1-4; D is unclear. The ends were cut back, 4 bases at V and 5 bases at J, with 11 bases in the middle. The CDR3 sequence is 14 residues long. Germline V gene sequence: CDR1 MNHEY, CDR2 SVGAGI. DNA of the CDR3: TGTGCCAGCAGTTTCTCGGGCCTGAATGAAAAACTGTTTTTT. Translation gives CASSFSGLNEKLFF.

The chain recombines TRBV19 with TRBJ1-1; 7 nucleotides line up with TRBD1. Losses at the gene ends were 7 bases for V and 8 bases for J; bases not matched to a gene: 16. Looked up from germline, CDR1 is LNHDA and CDR2 is SQIVND (reference sequence). The CDR3 length is 15 residues. CDR3: CASKAPRGPRMEAFF. The DNA for the CDR3 is TGTGCCAGTAAGGCGCCAAGGGGGCCCAGGATGGAAGCTTTCTTT.

The V gene is TRBV5-1, the J gene TRBJ2-5; 8 bases map to TRBD1. V lost 2 bases and J lost 2; bases outside the gene matches: 2. Germline assignment: CDR1 SGHRS and CDR2 YFSETQ. The CDR3 contains 14 residues. As DNA, the CDR3 is TGCGCCAGCAGCTTTGGACAGGGACAAGAGACCCAGTACTTC. Its protein is CASSFGQGQETQYF.

As concerns this clone: The junction and the germline gene differ at one end; a read error may be behind it. The rearrangement joins TRBV11-2 to TRBJ2-5; 10 nucleotides line up with TRBD2. The germline CDR1 and CDR2 sequences are SGHAT and FQNNGV. This CDR3 is 16 amino acids long. The chain's CDR3 is CASTLKAGGPQETQYF. In nucleotides, the CDR3 is TGTGCCAGCACCTTAAAAGCGGGGGGGCCCCAAGAGACCCAGTACTTC.

This chain connects TRBV2 to TRBJ2-4, with 8 bases matching TRBD1. The CDR3 has 16 amino acids. The trim removed 0 bases at V and 6 bases at J, leaving 7 bases unmatched. Germline V gives CDR1 SNHLY, CDR2 FYNNEI. The CDR3 loop is CASSEAGGQGSNIQYF. The CDR3 region has the DNA TGTGCCAGCAGTGAAGCCGGCGGACAGGGTTCAAACATTCAGTACTTC.

The chain uses TRBV6-6 and TRBJ1-2, with a weak D call TRBD1 (5 bases). Germline lookup yields CDR1 MNHNY and CDR2 SVGAGI (reference sequence). The CDR3 length is 12 residues. The V end was cut by 10 bases, the J end by 4 bases, with 13 bases between. In nucleotides, the CDR3 is TGTGCCACGGGAGGGGAAATCTATGGCTACACCTTC. Translated, it gives CATGGEIYGYTF.

The chain links TRBV6-6 to TRBJ1-2, with TRBD1 matching over 11 bases. V lost 5 bases, J lost 4 bases, and 9 bases stayed unmatched. Germline CDR1 reads MNHNY; CDR2 reads SVGAGI (reference sequence). The CDR3 runs to 16 residues. The CDR3 nucleotides read TGTGCCAGCAGTATACCGGACAGGGGGCTTATCTATGGCTACACCTTC. It specifies CASSIPDRGLIYGYTF.

In DNA form, the CDR3 reads TGCGCCAGCAGCTTGGGGCTTTCAGGGCTCACTGAAGCTTTCTTT. As protein: CASSLGLSGLTEAFF. The V gene is TRBV5-1, the J gene TRBJ1-1; perhaps TRBD1 as D (5 bases). Germline CDR1 is SGHRS and CDR2 is YFSETQ. This CDR3 region has 15 residues. V lost 0 bases and J 4 bases, leaving 13 bases between the germline ends.

The CDR3 bases are TGTGCCAGCAGTGACTTTTATGGCTACACCTTC. Protein product: CASSDFYGYTF. V gene TRBV2 combines with J gene TRBJ1-2; D unresolved. Deletions cut 3 bases from V and 5 bases from J, with 4 bases between. Germline CDR1 SNHLY, CDR2 FYNNEI. This CDR3 is built from 11 residues.